The present T cell receptor (beta chain) was sequenced within a study of early stage breast cancer tumors. About the research overall: Invasive lobular carcinomas made up about 35% of the 12 ER+/PR+/HER2- tumors. Notes on the study in general: Compared with adjacent normal breast, tumors showed 2.5 to 3-fold denser, more clonal T cells.

Blood replicates held 0.5 ug DNA, tumor or normal breast roughly 1.5 ug, two each. The data were produced by immunoSEQ multiplex PCR, yet TCRdb's version contains in-frame clones alone and is incomplete. The table records more than 7,500 clones, about two thirds of them present only once. The CDR3 covers 14 residues. Trimming stripped 5 bases from V and 7 bases from J, with 18 bases between. The V gene's germline CDR1 is SGHTA and CDR2 FQGNSA. This clone was found once. Its antigen is unidentified. The gene calls are TRBV7-2 and TRBJ2-7; D perhaps matches TRBD2 (5 bases). This clonotype was sampled from a person in their sixties with breast cancer. Sequencing was performed on normal breast tissue next to the tumor. CDR3 coding DNA: TGTGCCAGCAGCACAACGGGCGTCCGGAGGGAGCAGTACTTC. Its protein is CASSTTGVRREQYF. The full variable domain, in which reference TRBV7-2 and TRBJ2-7 provide the parts outside the CDR3, is GAGVSQSPSNKVTEKGKDVELRCDPISGHTALYWYRQSLGQGLEFLIYFQGNSAPDKSGLPSDRFSAERTGGSVSTLTIQRTQQEDSAVYLCASSTTGVRREQYFGPGTRLTVT.